These 3 T cell receptor beta chains were sequenced from one sample in a study of CD8+ T cells in alopecia areata. RNA was isolated and reverse transcribed to cDNA, the sequencing template. The table came from immunoSEQ multiplex PCR; TCRdb's copy has only in-frame clones and leaves some out. The sample includes 150,000 to 200,000 clones, around 57% of them seen just once. The material sequenced was CD4+ T cells sorted from blood. These receptors were taken from a human donor in good health.

Concerning this clone: Other nucleotide sequences from this sample produce the same CDR3. This chain joins TRBV28 and TRBJ2-5, with D uncertain. Trimming pared 6 bases from V and 5 bases from J, leaving 10 bases between. This CDR3 contains 12 residues. The germline V gene has CDR1 MDHEN and CDR2 SYDVKM. CDR3 residues: CASRPLGETQYF. As DNA, the CDR3 is TGTGCCAGCAGGCCCCTGGGGGAGACCCAGTACTTC.

The rearrangement joins TRBV5-1 to TRBJ2-2; the match to TRBD2 covers 12 bases. This CDR3 contains 16 residues. Germline V gives CDR1 SGHRS, CDR2 YFSETQ. V was clipped by 5 bases and J by 2 bases; unmatched bases: 4. CDR3 loop: CASSLTSGSNTGELFF. In nucleotides, the CDR3 is TGCGCCAGCAGTTTGACTAGCGGGAGTAACACCGGGGAGCTGTTTTTT.

In nucleotides, the CDR3 is TGCAGCGTTGGGGACAGCACAGATACGCAGTATTTT. It yields the protein CSVGDSTDTQYF. The chain combines TRBV29-1 with TRBJ2-3, with D perhaps given as TRBD1 or TRBD2 (5 bases each). The germline V gene has CDR1 SQVTM and CDR2 ANQGSEA. The CDR3 has 12 residues. The germline V and J ends were trimmed by 4 bases and 0 bases, with 5 bases remaining between them.